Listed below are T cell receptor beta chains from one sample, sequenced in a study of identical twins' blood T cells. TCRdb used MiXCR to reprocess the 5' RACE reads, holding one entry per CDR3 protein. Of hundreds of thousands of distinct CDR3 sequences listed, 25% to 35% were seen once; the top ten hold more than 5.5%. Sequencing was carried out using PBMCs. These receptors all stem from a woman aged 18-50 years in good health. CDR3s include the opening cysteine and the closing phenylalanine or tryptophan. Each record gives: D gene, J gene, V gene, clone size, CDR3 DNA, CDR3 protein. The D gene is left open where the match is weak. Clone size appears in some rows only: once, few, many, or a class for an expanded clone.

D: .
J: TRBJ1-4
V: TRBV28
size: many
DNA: TGTGCCAGCAGTTTATTGGGACGGGGTAATGAAAAACTGTTTTTT
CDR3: CASSLLGRGNEKLFF

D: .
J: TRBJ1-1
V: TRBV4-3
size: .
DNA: TGCGCCAGCAGCCAAGAACAGGGTGGCGACACTGAAGCTTTCTTT
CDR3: CASSQEQGGDTEAFF

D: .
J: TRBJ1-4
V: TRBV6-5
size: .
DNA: TGTGCCAGCAGTTACTCTATACAGACAGACCTTAATGAAAAACTGTTTTTT
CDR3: CASSYSIQTDLNEKLFF

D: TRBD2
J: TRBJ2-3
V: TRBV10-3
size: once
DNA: TGTGCCACGGGGACTAGCGGGAGTTTAGATACGCAGTATTTT
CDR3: CATGTSGSLDTQYF

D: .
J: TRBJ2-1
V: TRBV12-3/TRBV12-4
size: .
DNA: TGTGCCAGCAGTTGGTTACGTAGCATGGCCGACAATGAGCAGTTCTTC
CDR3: CASSWLRSMADNEQFF

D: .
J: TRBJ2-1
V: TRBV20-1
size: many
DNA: TGCAGTGCTAGAGACCGGAGAAACAATGAGCAGTTCTTC
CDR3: CSARDRRNNEQFF

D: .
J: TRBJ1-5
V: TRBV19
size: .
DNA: TGTGCCAGTAGTCTCATCCATAGCAATCAGCCCCAGCATTTT
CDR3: CASSLIHSNQPQHF

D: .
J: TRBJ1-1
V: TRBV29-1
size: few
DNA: TGCAGCGGGGGCGACAGTTGGAACACTGAAGCTTTCTTT
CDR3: CSGGDSWNTEAFF

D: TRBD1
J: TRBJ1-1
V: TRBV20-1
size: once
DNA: TGCAGTGCTACCCCAATACTGGCTCGGAACGGACAGGGGGCTTTCTTT
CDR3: CSATPILARNGQGAFF

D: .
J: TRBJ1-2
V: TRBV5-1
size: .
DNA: TGCGCCAGCAGTCCTGGGACACTCCGGATGGATGGCTACACCTTC
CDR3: CASSPGTLRMDGYTF

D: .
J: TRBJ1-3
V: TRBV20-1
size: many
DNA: TGCAGTGTCAGGATGGGGGGCCCTGGAAACACCATATATTTT
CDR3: CSVRMGGPGNTIYF

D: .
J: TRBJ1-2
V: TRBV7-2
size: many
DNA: TGTGCCAGCAGCTCCGGGGGATTCTATGGCTACACCTTC
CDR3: CASSSGGFYGYTF

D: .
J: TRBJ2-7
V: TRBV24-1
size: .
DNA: TGTTCCCCCAAACTCCGATCCTACGAACAGTACTTC
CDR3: CSPKLRSYEQYF

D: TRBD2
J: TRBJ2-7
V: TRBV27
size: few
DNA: TGTGCCAGCAGTTTCGCGGGAGGGTTCTCCTACGAGCAGTACTTC
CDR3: CASSFAGGFSYEQYF

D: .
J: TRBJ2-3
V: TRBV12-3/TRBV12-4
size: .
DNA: TGTGCCGGCAGTTCCACGCGGGACTCCTCGCAGTATTTT
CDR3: CAGSSTRDSSQYF

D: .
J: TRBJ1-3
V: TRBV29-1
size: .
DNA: TGCAGCGTTACAGCCACCTCTGGAACCACCATATATTTT
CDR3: CSVTATSGTTIYF

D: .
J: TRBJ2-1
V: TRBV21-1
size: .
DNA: TGTGCCAGCAGCTGGGGCATATACAATGAGCAGTTCTTC
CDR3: CASSWGIYNEQFF

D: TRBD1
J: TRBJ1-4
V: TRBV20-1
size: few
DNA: TGCAGTGCTAGCCAGGGGGCATTCGAAAAACTGTTTTTT
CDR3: CSASQGAFEKLFF

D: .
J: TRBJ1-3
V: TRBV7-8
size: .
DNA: TGTGCCAGCAGCTTAGTGGCGGACACCATATATTTT
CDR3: CASSLVADTIYF

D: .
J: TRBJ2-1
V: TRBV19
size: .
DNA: TGTGCCAGTAGTATCTTTGGGTCTAGCACCAATGAGCAGTTCTTC
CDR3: CASSIFGSSTNEQFF

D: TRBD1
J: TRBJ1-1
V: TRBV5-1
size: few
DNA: TGCGCCAGCAGTCAGGGGGCTGGGAGGACTGAAGCTTTCTTT
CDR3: CASSQGAGRTEAFF

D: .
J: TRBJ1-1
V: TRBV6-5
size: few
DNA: TGTGCCAGCAAGGTACAGACTCTAAGCACTGAAGCTTTCTTT
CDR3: CASKVQTLSTEAFF

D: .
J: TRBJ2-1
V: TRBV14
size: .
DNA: TGTGCCAGCAGCGGTTATTACAATGAGCAGTTCTTC
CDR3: CASSGYYNEQFF

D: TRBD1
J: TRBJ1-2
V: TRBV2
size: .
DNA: TGTGCCAGCAGTCCAGACAGGGTCGGTGGCTACACCTTC
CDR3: CASSPDRVGGYTF

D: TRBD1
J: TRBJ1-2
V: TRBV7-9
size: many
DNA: TGTGCCAGCAGCTTAGCGGACAGGGCCATCCGGATTAGATATGGCTACACCTTC
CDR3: CASSLADRAIRIRYGYTF

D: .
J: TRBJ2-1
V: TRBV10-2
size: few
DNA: TGCGCCAGCAGATCGGACACAACCAGCTCCTACAATGAGCAGTTCTTC
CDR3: CASRSDTTSSYNEQFF

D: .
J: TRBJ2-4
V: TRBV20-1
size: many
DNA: TGCAGTGCTAGTTTGACGGCCCAGGCCAAAAACATTCAGTACTTC
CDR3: CSASLTAQAKNIQYF

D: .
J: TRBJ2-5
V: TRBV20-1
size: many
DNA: TGCAGTGCTAGATACCCGGGGATATTGGAGACCCAGTACTTC
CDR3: CSARYPGILETQYF

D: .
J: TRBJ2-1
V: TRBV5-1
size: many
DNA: TGCGCCAGCAGCTTAGGGCTAGGATCTAGCCCCTACAATGAGCAGTTCTTC
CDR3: CASSLGLGSSPYNEQFF

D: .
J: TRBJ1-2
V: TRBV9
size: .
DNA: TGTGCCAGCAGCGTAGACAAGGGGCTTGGCTATGGCTACACCTTC
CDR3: CASSVDKGLGYGYTF

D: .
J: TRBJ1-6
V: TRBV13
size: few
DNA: TGTGCCGGCAGCTTGGTAGGGCGCGGGTCACCCCTCCACTTT
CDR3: CAGSLVGRGSPLHF

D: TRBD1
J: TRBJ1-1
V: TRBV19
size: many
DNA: TGTGCCAGTAGTCTTGACCGGGACAGGGTTCGGGGCACTGAAGCTTTCTTT
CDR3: CASSLDRDRVRGTEAFF

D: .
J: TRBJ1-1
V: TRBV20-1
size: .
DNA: TGCAGTGCTAGAGATCGCGGCAAGGCCGCTGAAGCTTTCTTT
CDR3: CSARDRGKAAEAFF

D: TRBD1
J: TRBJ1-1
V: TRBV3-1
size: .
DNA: TGTGCCAGCAGCCGCGGGACAGCCAAAATTAACACTGAAGCTTTCTTT
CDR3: CASSRGTAKINTEAFF

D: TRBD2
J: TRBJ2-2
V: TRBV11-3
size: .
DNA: TGTGCCAGCAGCAGGGGACTAGCGGGTACCGGGGAGCTGTTTTTT
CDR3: CASSRGLAGTGELFF

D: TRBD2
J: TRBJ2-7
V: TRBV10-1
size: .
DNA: TGCGCCAGCGGTGCAGGACTAGCGGAAAGGATCTACGAGCAGTACTTC
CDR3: CASGAGLAERIYEQYF

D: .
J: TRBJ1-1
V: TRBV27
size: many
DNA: TGTGCCAGCAGTTTATCGCTAGCTTTCTTT
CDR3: CASSLSLAFF

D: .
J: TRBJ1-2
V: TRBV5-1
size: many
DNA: TGCGCCAGCAGCTCCGGGTCCCTAGGAACTAACTATGGCTACACCTTC
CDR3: CASSSGSLGTNYGYTF

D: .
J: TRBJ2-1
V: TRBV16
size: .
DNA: TGTGCCAGCAGCCATACCCGCAAGAATGAGCAGTTCTTC
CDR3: CASSHTRKNEQFF

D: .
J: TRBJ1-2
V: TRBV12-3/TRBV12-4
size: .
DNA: TGTGCCAGCAGACCTACAAACTACGGCTACACCTTC
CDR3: CASRPTNYGYTF

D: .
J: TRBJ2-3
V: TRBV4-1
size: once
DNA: TGCGCCAGCAGCCAAGAGGAGAGTCGAAGTAGCACAGATACGCATTATTTT
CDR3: CASSQEESRSSTDTHYF

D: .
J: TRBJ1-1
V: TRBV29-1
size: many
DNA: TGCAGCGTTCAAAGTATTCCTGAAGCTTTCTTT
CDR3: CSVQSIPEAFF

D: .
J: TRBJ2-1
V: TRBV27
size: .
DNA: TGTGCCAGCAGTTTTCCTGGGTTTGAGCAGTTCTTC
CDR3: CASSFPGFEQFF

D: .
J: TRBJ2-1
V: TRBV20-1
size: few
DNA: TGCAGTGTCCAAACTGCCAGCTCCTACAATGAGCAGTTCTTC
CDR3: CSVQTASSYNEQFF

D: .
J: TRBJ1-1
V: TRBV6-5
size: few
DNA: TGTGCCAGCATCGGGCTCACTGAAGCTTTCTTT
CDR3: CASIGLTEAFF

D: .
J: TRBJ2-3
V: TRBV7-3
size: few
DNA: TGTGCCAGCAGCTTCAGGCCCGCGAGCACAGATACGCAGTATTTT
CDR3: CASSFRPASTDTQYF

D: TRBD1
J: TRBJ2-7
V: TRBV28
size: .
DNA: TGTGCCAGCAGTTCACAGGGGAGGTACTTC
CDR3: CASSSQGRYF

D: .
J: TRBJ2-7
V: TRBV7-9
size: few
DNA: TGTGCCAGCAGCTCACTTCGTTCAGGGGAGTCCTCCTACGAGCAGTACTTC
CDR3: CASSSLRSGESSYEQYF